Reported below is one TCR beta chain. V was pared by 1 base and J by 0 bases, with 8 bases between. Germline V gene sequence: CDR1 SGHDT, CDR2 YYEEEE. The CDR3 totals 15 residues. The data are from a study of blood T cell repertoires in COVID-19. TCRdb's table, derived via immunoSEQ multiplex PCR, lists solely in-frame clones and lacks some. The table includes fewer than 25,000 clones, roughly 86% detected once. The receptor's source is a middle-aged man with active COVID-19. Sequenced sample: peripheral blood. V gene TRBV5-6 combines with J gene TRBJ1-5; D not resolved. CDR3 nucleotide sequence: TGTGCCAGCAGCTTGTCGTATTATAGCAATCAGCCCCAGCATTTT. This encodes CASSLSYYSNQPQHF.